The rows below give T cell receptor beta chains drawn from one sample of a study of blood T cells in healthy people across ages. One entry per CDR3 protein, called by TCRdb with MiXCR from the 5' RACE reads. Altogether roughly 500,000 distinct CDR3 sequences are present, about 26% being singletons, with the ten largest covering approximately 18%. Sample: blood. All receptors derive from a woman in her 70s in good health. The CDR3 runs from the conserved cysteine through the conserved F or W. The D gene is left open where the match is weak. Clone size is not always given. Where it is, it says once, few, many or a class for expanded clones.

J gene | clone size | D gene | V gene | CDR3 DNA | CDR3 protein
TRBJ1-1 | NA | NA | TRBV3-1 | TGTGCCAGCAGCCCACGGGGAGGGTTGGACACTGAAGCTTTCTTT | CASSPRGGLDTEAFF
TRBJ2-1 | few | NA | TRBV20-1 | TGCAGTGCTAGAGTAAGCGGCCCTAGCTCCTACAATGAGCAGTTCTTC | CSARVSGPSSYNEQFF
TRBJ2-1 | NA | TRBD2 | TRBV20-1 | TGCAGTGCTAGACTAGCGGGGGGGAAGACTGCCTACAATGAGCAGTTCTTC | CSARLAGGKTAYNEQFF
TRBJ2-7 | once | TRBD2 | TRBV5-5 | TGTGCCAGCAGCTTGGCGGGGATAGCGGGGGAGCAGTACTTC | CASSLAGIAGEQYF
TRBJ2-3 | NA | NA | TRBV20-1 | TGCAGTGCTAGAGACGACAAGACAGATACGCAGTATTTT | CSARDDKTDTQYF
TRBJ2-3 | NA | NA | TRBV20-1 | TGCAGTGCTATAGGGCGGGGACCCACAGATACGCAGTATTTT | CSAIGRGPTDTQYF
TRBJ2-7 | few | NA | TRBV9 | TGTGCCAGCAGCCCTCGCGAGGTGGGGATGTGGGAATGGGACGAGCAGTACTTC | CASSPREVGMWEWDEQYF
TRBJ2-3 | NA | NA | TRBV12-3/TRBV12-4 | TGTGCCAGCAGTTTGACCGGACCCCCGCAGTATTTT | CASSLTGPPQYF
TRBJ2-1 | NA | NA | TRBV3-1 | TGTGCCAGCAGTCATCTAGGGGGGAGGATTTGGGAGCAGTTCTTC | CASSHLGGRIWEQFF
TRBJ1-2 | NA | NA | TRBV20-1 | TGCAGTGCTAGAGTAGTCAGGGAGGCTGGCTACACCTTC | CSARVVREAGYTF
TRBJ2-2 | NA | TRBD1 | TRBV7-6 | TGTGCCAGCAGCTCCAAGAGGGGGCCGGTCGGGGAGCTGTTTTTT | CASSSKRGPVGELFF
TRBJ1-1 | NA | TRBD1 | TRBV20-1 | TGCAGTGCTAGCGCAGGGGGTGGGAGTACTGAAGCTTTCTTT | CSASAGGGSTEAFF
TRBJ2-7 | NA | TRBD1 | TRBV7-2 | TGTGCCAGCAGCTCGATTATGGGGTTGGGGACAGTCTCCTACGAGCAGTACTTC | CASSSIMGLGTVSYEQYF
TRBJ2-1 | few | TRBD2 | TRBV20-1 | TGCAGTGCTAGATCTGGGACTAGCTCTTGGGGGAATGAGCAGTTCTTC | CSARSGTSSWGNEQFF
TRBJ1-1 | NA | NA | TRBV15 | TGTGCCACCAGCAGAGACTACGGGGGGAACACTGAAGCTTTCTTT | CATSRDYGGNTEAFF
TRBJ1-2 | NA | TRBD1 | TRBV4-2 | TGTGCCAGCAGCCAAGATAGGGGACAGCCTTCCTTC | CASSQDRGQPSF
TRBJ1-2 | NA | TRBD1 | TRBV12-3/TRBV12-4 | TGTGCCAGCAGTTCTCCAGGGACAGCTAACTATGGCTACACCTTC | CASSSPGTANYGYTF
TRBJ2-7 | NA | NA | TRBV28 | TGTGCCAGCAGCACCAGGGGACTCCATAGCGAGCAGTACTTT | CASSTRGLHSEQYF
TRBJ1-1 | NA | NA | TRBV30 | TGTGCCTGGAGAGGGGACACTGAAGCTTTCTTT | CAWRGDTEAFF
TRBJ2-1 | once | TRBD2 | TRBV14 | TGTGCCAGCAGCGACCAAAGGGCTAGCGGACACAATGAGCAGTTCTTC | CASSDQRASGHNEQFF
TRBJ2-1 | NA | NA | TRBV7-3 | TGTGCCAGCAGCTGGGACGTCAGCTCCTACAATGAGCAGTTCTTC | CASSWDVSSYNEQFF
TRBJ1-4 | few | NA | TRBV20-1 | TGCAGTGCCTTCAGTCGTAATGAAAAACTGTTTTTT | CSAFSRNEKLFF
TRBJ2-7 | NA | NA | TRBV9 | TGTGCCAGCAGCGTAGGGGGCATGGGGCAGCAGTGCTTC | CASSVGGMGQQCF
TRBJ2-1 | few | TRBD2 | TRBV15 | TGTGCCACCAGCAGAGCCGAACCAAGCGGGGGGGCTTACAATGAGCAGTTCTTC | CATSRAEPSGGAYNEQFF
TRBJ1-2 | few | NA | TRBV25-1 | TGTGCCAGCAGTGACCTCTCCCCAGGGAAAGATGGCTACACCTTC | CASSDLSPGKDGYTF
TRBJ1-5 | NA | NA | TRBV6-2/TRBV6-3 | TGTGCCAGCAGTCACGGACAGTTCTCTGACAATCAGCCCCAGCATTTT | CASSHGQFSDNQPQHF
TRBJ2-2 | NA | NA | TRBV12-3/TRBV12-4 | TGTGCCAGCAGTCCTGGACTCTTTCTAAACACCGGGGAGCTGTTTTTT | CASSPGLFLNTGELFF
TRBJ2-5 | few | NA | TRBV7-2 | TGTGCCAGCAGCTCCCTCGCGGGGCGAAACGAGCAGCACTTC | CASSSLAGRNEQHF
TRBJ1-6 | NA | NA | TRBV3-1 | TGTGCCAGCAACGGCGGGACGGCACGGGATTCACCCCTCCACTTT | CASNGGTARDSPLHF
TRBJ2-1 | NA | TRBD2 | TRBV4-2 | TGTGCCAGCAGTCCCGGGACTAGCGGGGGGGATGAGCAGTTCTTC | CASSPGTSGGDEQFF
TRBJ1-2 | few | NA | TRBV7-2 | TGTGCCAGCAGGTTATTCTCCGGGCAATCTAACTATGGCTACACCTTC | CASRLFSGQSNYGYTF
TRBJ2-5 | NA | NA | TRBV6-2/TRBV6-3 | TGTGCCAGCAGTTACTCGAGTTTTGGTCTGGCTACATCGGAGACCCAGTACTTC | CASSYSSFGLATSETQYF
TRBJ2-1 | NA | NA | TRBV5-1 | TGCGCCAGCAGCTTGCAAGGTCCTGGTAATGAGCAGTTCTTC | CASSLQGPGNEQFF
TRBJ1-6 | few | NA | TRBV20-1 | TGCAGTGCTAGCCCCGGGACGGCCGATTCACCCCTCCACTTT | CSASPGTADSPLHF
TRBJ2-5 | many | TRBD1 | TRBV20-1 | TGCAGTGCCCGACAGGGTTCAGAGACCCAGTACTTC | CSARQGSETQYF
TRBJ2-5 | few | NA | TRBV5-1 | TGCGCCAGCAGCTTGGGACGGCGCCAACGTCTGGAGACCCAGTACTTC | CASSLGRRQRLETQYF
TRBJ2-1 | NA | TRBD2 | TRBV7-8 | TGTGCCAGCAGCCCTACGGGAGCGGGACCCTACAATGAGCAGTTCTTC | CASSPTGAGPYNEQFF
TRBJ1-3 | NA | NA | TRBV6-6 | TGTGCCAGCAGTTACGGAAGCGGATCCGGAAACACCATATATTTT | CASSYGSGSGNTIYF
TRBJ2-5 | few | NA | TRBV5-1 | TGCGCCAGCAGCTTAACCACTAGTCAGGAGACCCAGTACTTC | CASSLTTSQETQYF
TRBJ1-2 | few | NA | TRBV27 | TGTGCCGCCTCAGACTTATACTATGGCTACACCTTC | CAASDLYYGYTF
TRBJ1-1 | NA | NA | TRBV5-6 | TGTGCCAGCAGCTTGAAAGGATCCAACACTGAAGCTTTCTTT | CASSLKGSNTEAFF
TRBJ2-3 | few | TRBD2 | TRBV6-5 | TGTGCCAGCAGTTACTCTTTTCCGGGACTAGTCACAGATACGCAGTATTTT | CASSYSFPGLVTDTQYF
TRBJ2-6 | few | NA | TRBV4-3 | TGCGCCAGCAGCCAAGATAACTCTGGGGCCAACGTCCTGACTTTC | CASSQDNSGANVLTF
TRBJ2-5 | NA | NA | TRBV9 | TGTGCCAGCAGCGTAGCGGCGGGGACGAAAGGGACCCAGTACTTC | CASSVAAGTKGTQYF
TRBJ1-5 | few | NA | TRBV12-3/TRBV12-4 | TGTGCCTGCAGTTCGGCCGCCGGACAGCATAGCAATCAGCCCCAGCATTTT | CACSSAAGQHSNQPQHF
TRBJ2-3 | NA | TRBD2 | TRBV4-2 | TGTGCCAGCAGCCAAGTTTGGACTAGCGGGGGGGCCACAGATACGCAGTATTTT | CASSQVWTSGGATDTQYF
TRBJ1-2 | NA | TRBD1 | TRBV20-1 | TGCAGTGCTAGAGATCCAACAAGGACAGGGGGAAATGGCTACACCTTC | CSARDPTRTGGNGYTF
TRBJ2-1 | once | TRBD2 | TRBV20-1 | TGCAGTGCCCGCCCTCTAGCGGGGGCCTACAATGAGCAGTTCTTC | CSARPLAGAYNEQFF
TRBJ2-3 | few | NA | TRBV20-1 | TGCAGTGCTAGAGATCGTCAACGGGGCCATGATACGCAGTATTTT | CSARDRQRGHDTQYF
TRBJ1-2 | NA | TRBD1 | TRBV6-5 | TGTGCCAGCAGTTTAACAGGGGCAGCCGCGGGGTATGGCTACACCTTC | CASSLTGAAAGYGYTF
TRBJ2-1 | many | NA | TRBV11-1 | TGTGCCAGCAGCCTCCTGGGGGGGGCCTCCTACAATGAGCAGTTCTTC | CASSLLGGASYNEQFF
TRBJ2-1 | NA | TRBD2 | TRBV10-3 | TGTGCCATCATGGCGGCTAGCGGGGACAATGAGCAGTTCTTC | CAIMAASGDNEQFF
TRBJ2-4 | few | NA | TRBV6-2/TRBV6-3 | TGTGCCATACAAGAGTCTCTAGCCAAAAACATTCAGTACTTC | CAIQESLAKNIQYF
TRBJ2-7 | few | NA | TRBV21-1 | TGTGCCAGCAGCTCCAGACGGAGCCTCGATACCTACGAGCAGTACTTC | CASSSRRSLDTYEQYF
TRBJ2-3 | few | NA | TRBV29-1 | TGCAGCGCAGGACTCGATACGCAGTATTTT | CSAGLDTQYF